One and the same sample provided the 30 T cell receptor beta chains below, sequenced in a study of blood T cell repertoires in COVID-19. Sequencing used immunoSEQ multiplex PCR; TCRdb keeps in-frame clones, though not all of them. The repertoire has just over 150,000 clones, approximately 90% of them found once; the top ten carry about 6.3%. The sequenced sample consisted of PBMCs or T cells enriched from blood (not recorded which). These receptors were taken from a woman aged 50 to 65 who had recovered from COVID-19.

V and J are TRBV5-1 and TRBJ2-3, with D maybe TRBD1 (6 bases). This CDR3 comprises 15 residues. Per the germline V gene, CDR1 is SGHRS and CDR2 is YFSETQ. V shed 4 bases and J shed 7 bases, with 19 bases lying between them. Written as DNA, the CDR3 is TGCGCCAGCAGCCTGGGTGGGGGCGAAAGTCATACGCAGTATTTT. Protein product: CASSLGGGESHTQYF.

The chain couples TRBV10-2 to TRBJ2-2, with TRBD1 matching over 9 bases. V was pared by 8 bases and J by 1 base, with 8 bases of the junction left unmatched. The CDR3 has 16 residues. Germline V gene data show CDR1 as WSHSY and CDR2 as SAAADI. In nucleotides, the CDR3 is TGCGCCAGCTCGGGACAGGGAGCGCAGAACACCGGGGAGCTGTTTTTT. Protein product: CASSGQGAQNTGELFF.

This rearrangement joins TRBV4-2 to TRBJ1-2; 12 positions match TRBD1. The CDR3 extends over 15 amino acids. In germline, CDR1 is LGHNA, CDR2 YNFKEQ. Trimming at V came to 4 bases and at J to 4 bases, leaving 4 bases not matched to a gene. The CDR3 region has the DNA TGTGCCAGCAGCCCCCCGGGACAGGGGGCCTATGGCTACACCTTC. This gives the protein CASSPPGQGAYGYTF.

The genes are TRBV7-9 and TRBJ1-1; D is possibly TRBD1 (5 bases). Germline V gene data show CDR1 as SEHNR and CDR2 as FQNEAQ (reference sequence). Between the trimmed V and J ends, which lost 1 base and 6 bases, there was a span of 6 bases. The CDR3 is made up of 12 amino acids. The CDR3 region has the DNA TGTGCCAGCAGCTTAGAAGGGGCTGAAGCTTTCTTT. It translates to CASSLEGAEAFF.

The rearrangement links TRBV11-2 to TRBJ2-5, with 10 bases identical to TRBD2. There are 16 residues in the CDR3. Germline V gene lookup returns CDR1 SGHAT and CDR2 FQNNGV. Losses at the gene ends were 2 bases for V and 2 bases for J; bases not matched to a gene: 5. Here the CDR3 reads CASSLTSGAKQETQYF. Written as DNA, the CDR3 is TGTGCCAGCAGCTTAACTAGCGGGGCCAAACAAGAGACCCAGTACTTC.

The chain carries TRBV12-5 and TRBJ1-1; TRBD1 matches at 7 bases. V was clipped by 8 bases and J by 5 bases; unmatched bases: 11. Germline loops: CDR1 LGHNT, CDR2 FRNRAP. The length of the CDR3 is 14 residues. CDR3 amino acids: CASTMTGLQTEAFF. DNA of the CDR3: TGTGCTAGTACCATGACAGGGTTACAGACTGAAGCTTTCTTT. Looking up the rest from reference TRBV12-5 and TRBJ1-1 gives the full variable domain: DARVTQTPRHKVTEMGQEVTMRCQPILGHNTVFWYRQTMMQGLELLAYFRNRAPLDDSGMPKDRFSAEMPDATLATLKIQPSEPRDSAVYFCASTMTGLQTEAFFGQGTRLTVV.

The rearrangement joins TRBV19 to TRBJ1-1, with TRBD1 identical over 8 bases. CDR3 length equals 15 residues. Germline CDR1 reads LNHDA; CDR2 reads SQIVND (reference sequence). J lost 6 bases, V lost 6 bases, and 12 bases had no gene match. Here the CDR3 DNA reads TGTGCCAGTAGGGCAGGGGGCGGTAATCGTCCTGAAGCTTTCTTT. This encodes CASRAGGGNRPEAFF.

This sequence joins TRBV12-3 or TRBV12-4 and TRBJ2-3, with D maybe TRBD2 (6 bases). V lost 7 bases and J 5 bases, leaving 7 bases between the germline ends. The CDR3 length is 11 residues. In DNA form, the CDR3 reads TGTGCCAGCACCGGGGGAGATACGCAGTATTTT. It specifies CASTGGDTQYF.

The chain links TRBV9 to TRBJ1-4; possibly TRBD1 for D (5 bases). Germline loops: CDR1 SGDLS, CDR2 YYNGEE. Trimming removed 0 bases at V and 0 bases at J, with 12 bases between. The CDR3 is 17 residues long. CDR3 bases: TGTGCCAGCAGCGTAGGCAGGGTGGTGTCAACTAATGAAAAACTGTTTTTT. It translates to CASSVGRVVSTNEKLFF. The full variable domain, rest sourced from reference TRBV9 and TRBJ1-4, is DSGVTQTPKHLITATGQRVTLRCSPRSGDLSVYWYQQSLDQGLQFLIQYYNGEERAKGNILERFSAQQFPDLHSELNLSSLELGDSALYFCASSVGRVVSTNEKLFFGSGTQLSVL.

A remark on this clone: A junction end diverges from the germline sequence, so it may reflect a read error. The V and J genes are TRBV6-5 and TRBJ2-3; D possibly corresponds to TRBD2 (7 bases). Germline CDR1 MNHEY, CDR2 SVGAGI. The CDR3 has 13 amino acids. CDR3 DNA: TGTGCCAGCAGAGGCGGGGGCACGGATACGCAGTATTTT. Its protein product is CASRGGGTDTQYF.

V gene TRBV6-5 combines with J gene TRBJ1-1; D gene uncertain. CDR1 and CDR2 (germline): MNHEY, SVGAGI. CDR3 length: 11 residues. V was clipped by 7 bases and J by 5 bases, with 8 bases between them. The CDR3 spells CASTSVTEAFF. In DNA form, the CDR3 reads TGTGCCAGCACGTCGGTGACTGAAGCTTTCTTT.

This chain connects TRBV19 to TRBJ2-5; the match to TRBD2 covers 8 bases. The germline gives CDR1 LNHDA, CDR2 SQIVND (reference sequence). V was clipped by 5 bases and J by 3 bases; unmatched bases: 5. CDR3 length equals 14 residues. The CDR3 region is CASSLPGLEETQYF. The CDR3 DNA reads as TGTGCCAGTAGTCTCCCGGGACTAGAAGAGACCCAGTACTTC.

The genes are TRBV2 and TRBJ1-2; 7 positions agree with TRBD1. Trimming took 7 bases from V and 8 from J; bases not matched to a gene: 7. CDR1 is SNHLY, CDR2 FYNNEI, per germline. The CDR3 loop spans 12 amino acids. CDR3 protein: CASIRDRGGYTF. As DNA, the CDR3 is TGTGCCAGCATTCGGGACAGAGGGGGCTACACCTTC. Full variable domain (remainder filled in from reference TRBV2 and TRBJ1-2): EPEVTQTPSHQVTQMGQEVILRCVPISNHLYFYWYRQILGQKVEFLVSFYNNEISEKSEIFDDQFSVERPDGSNFTLKIRSTKLEDSAMYFCASIRDRGGYTFGSGTRLTVV.

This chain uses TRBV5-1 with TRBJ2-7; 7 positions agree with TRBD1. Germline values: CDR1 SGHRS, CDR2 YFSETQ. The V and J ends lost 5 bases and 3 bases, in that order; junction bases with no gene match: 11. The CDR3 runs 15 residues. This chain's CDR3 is CASSFRTGALYEQYF. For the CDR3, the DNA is TGCGCCAGCAGTTTCAGGACAGGTGCCCTCTACGAGCAGTACTTC.

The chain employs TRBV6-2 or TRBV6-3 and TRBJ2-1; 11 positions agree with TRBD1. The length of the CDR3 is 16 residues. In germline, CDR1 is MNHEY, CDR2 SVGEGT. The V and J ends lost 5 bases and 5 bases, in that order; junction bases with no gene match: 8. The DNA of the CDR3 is TGTGCCAGCAGTGACTGGGACAGGGGGGGGGACAATGAGCAGTTCTTC. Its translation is CASSDWDRGGDNEQFF.

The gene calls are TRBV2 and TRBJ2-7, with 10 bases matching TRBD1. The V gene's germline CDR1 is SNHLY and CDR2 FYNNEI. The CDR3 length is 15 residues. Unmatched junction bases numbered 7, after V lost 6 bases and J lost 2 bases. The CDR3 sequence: CASSVGGTGAYEQYF. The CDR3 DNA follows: TGTGCCAGCAGCGTGGGGGGGACAGGGGCCTACGAGCAGTACTTC.

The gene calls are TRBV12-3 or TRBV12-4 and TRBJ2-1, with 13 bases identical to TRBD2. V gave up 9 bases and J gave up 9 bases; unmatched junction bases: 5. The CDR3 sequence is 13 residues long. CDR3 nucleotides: TGTGCCAGTGGGACTAGCGGGGCGGGTGAGCAGTTCTTC. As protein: CASGTSGAGEQFF.

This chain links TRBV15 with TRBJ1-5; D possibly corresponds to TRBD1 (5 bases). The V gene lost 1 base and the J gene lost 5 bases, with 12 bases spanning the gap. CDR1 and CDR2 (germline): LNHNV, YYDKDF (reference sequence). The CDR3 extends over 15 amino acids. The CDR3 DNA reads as TGTGCCACCAGCAGAGCGGGAGGGGCTTATCAGCCCCAGCATTTT. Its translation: CATSRAGGAYQPQHF.

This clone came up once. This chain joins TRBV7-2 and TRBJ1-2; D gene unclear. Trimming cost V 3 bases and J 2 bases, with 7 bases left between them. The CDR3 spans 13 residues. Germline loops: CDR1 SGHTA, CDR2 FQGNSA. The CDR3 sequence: CASSFGENYGYTF. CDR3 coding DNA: TGTGCCAGCAGCTTCGGGGAGAACTATGGCTACACCTTC.

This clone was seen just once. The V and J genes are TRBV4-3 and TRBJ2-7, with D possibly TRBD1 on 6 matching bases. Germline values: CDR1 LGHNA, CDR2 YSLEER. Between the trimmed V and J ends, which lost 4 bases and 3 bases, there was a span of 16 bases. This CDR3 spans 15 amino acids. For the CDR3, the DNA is TGCGCCAGCAGCCCCTCTCCCGGACAGTTCTACGAGCAGTACTTC. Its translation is CASSPSPGQFYEQYF.

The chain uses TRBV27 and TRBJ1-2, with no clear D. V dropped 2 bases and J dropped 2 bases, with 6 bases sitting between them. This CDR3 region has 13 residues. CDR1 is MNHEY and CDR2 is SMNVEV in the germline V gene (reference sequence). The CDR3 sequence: CASSLRENYGYTF. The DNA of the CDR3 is TGTGCCAGCAGTTTACGGGAGAACTATGGCTACACCTTC.

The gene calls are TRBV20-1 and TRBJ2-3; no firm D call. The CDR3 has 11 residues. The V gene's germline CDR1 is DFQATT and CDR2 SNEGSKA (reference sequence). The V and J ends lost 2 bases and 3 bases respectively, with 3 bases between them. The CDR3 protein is CSARRTDTQYF. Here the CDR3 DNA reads TGCAGTGCTAGACGGACAGATACGCAGTATTTT.

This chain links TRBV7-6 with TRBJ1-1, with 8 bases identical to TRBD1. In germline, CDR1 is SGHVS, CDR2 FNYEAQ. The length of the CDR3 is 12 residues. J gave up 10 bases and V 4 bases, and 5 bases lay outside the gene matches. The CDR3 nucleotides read TGTGCCAGCAGCTCCCAGGGGGCCGGAGCTTTCTTT. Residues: CASSSQGAGAFF.

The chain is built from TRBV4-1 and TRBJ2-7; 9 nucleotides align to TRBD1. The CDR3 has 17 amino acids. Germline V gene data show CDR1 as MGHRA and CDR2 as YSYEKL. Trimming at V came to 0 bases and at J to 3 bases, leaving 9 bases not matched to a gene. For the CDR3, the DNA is TGCGCCAGCAGCCAAGATTTGGACAGGGGACAGGGCTACGAGCAGTACTTC. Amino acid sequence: CASSQDLDRGQGYEQYF.

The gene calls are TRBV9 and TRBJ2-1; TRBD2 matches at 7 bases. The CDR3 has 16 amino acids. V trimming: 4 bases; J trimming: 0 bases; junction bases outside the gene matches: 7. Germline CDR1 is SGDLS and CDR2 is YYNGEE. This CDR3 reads CASSPLGGSSYNEQFF. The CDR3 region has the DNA TGTGCCAGCAGCCCGCTGGGGGGGAGCTCCTACAATGAGCAGTTCTTC.

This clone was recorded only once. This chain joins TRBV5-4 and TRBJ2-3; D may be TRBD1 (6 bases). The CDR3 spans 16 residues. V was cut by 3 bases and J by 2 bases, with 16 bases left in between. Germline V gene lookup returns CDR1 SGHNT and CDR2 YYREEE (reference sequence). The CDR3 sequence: CASSSRQAYSTDTQYF. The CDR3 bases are TGTGCCAGCAGCTCACGACAGGCCTATTCCACAGATACGCAGTATTTT. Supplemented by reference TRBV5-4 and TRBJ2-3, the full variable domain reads ETGVTQSPTHLIKTRGQQVTLRCSSQSGHNTVSWYQQALGQGPQFIFQYYREEENGRGNFPPRFSGLQFPNYSSELNVNALELDDSALYLCASSSRQAYSTDTQYFGPGTRLTVL.

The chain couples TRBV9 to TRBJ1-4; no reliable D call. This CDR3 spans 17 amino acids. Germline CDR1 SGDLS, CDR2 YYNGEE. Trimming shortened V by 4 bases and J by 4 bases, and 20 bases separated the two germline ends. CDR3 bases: TGTGCCAGCAGCTTGGGCCTAATGGAGGGCCTTAATGAAAAACTGTTTTTT. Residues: CASSLGLMEGLNEKLFF.

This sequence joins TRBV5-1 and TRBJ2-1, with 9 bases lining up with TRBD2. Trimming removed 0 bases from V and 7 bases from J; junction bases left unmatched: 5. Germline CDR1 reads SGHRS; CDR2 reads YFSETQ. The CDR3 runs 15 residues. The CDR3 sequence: CASSLESSGENEQFF. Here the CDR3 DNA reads TGCGCCAGCAGCTTGGAGTCTAGCGGGGAAAATGAGCAGTTCTTC.

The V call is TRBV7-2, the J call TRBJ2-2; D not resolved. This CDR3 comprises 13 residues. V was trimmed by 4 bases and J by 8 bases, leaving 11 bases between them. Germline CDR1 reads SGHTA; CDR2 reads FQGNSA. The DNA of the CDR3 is TGTGCCAGCAGCTCCGGTACAGTAGGGGAGCTGTTTTTT. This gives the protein CASSSGTVGELFF.

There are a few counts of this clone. DNA of the CDR3: TGTGCCAGCAGCTTAGGGCAGGCCCAGCCCCAGCATTTT. Translating it yields CASSLGQAQPQHF. V gene TRBV7-2 combines with J gene TRBJ1-5; D ambiguous. V was pared by 1 base and J by 7 bases, with 8 bases between. The germline gives CDR1 SGHTA, CDR2 FQGNSA. The CDR3 is made up of 13 amino acids.